The source of this T cell receptor (beta chain) is a study of cytomegalovirus exposure and HLA in healthy donors. A note on this clone: Its antigen is unknown.

In nominal health when sampled, donors likely had unrecorded immune exposures nonetheless. Study-level points and caveats: Investigators reported 164 TCR beta chains as tied to cytomegalovirus. Per a prior analysis, the majority of TCR beta V segments were productive roughly 90% or roughly 30% of the time.

In germline, CDR1 is GTSNPN, CDR2 SVGIG (reference sequence). The CDR3 has 14 residues. Trimming cost V 0 bases and J 7 bases, with 15 bases left between them. Researchers ran the PCR with 60 Vbeta and 13 Jbeta primers. Assay used: immunoSEQ multiplex PCR; TCRdb lists only in-frame clones, some missing. Of under 200,000 clones listed, 70% to 80% are singletons. The sequenced sample was PBMCs. This chain connects TRBV30 to TRBJ1-1; a possible D gene is TRBD1 (5 bases). This sequence was found in a woman aged 25 to 45 in good health and CMV-seropositive. CDR3 in amino acids: CAWSVGGTGDEAFF. Written as DNA, the CDR3 is TGTGCCTGGAGTGTGGGTGGGACGGGGGATGAAGCTTTCTTT. The full variable domain, its missing parts supplied by reference TRBV30 and TRBJ1-1, is SQTIHQWPATLVQPVGSPLSLECTVEGTSNPNLYWYRQAAGRGLQLLFYSVGIGQISSEVPQNLSASRPQDRQFILSSKKLLLSDSGFYLCAWSVGGTGDEAFFGQGTRLTVV.